The clone carrying this T cell receptor beta chain was found many times. TCRdb analysed the RT-PCR reads with MiXCR anew, one entry per CDR3 protein. The sample has about a million distinct CDR3 sequences, about a sixth seen once; the top ten hold around 6%. V lost 4 bases, J lost 2 bases, and 12 bases lay in between. This CDR3 has 14 amino acids. CDR1 is SGDLS and CDR2 is YYNGEE in the germline V gene. This sample was taken from a study of patients and donors after allogeneic stem cell transplantation. The source material was blood, either unsorted or a sorted T cell fraction (not recorded which). This clonotype originated in a human donor who was either an allogeneic HSCT recipient or a stem cell or donor lymphocyte infusion donor (not recorded which). It is not recorded whose cells these are; they may come from a transplant donor. The rearrangement links TRBV9 to TRBJ1-2, with a weak D call TRBD1 (6 bases). Here the CDR3 reads CASSPGEGNYGYTF. CDR3 DNA: TGTGCCAGCAGCCCAGGGGAGGGCAACTATGGCTACACCTTC.